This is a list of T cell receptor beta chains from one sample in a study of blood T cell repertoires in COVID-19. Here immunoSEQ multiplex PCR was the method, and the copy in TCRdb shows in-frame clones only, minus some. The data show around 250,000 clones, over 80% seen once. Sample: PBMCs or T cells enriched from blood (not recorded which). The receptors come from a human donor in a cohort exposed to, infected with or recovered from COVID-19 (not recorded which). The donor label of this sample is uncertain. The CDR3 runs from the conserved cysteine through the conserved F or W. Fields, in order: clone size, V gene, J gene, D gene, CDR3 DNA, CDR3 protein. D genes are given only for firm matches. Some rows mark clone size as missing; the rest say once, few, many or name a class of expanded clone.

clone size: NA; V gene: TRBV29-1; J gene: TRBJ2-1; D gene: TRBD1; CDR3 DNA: TGCAGCGTTCGATCCCCGCGGGACAGGGGCTACTCCTACAATGAGCAGTTCTTC; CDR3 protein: CSVRSPRDRGYSYNEQFF
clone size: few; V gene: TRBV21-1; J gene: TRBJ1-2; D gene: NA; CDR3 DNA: TGTGCCAGCAGCAAAGGGAGGGGGCCTAACTATGGCTACACCTTC; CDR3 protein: CASSKGRGPNYGYTF
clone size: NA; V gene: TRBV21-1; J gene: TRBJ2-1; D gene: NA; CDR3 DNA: TGTGCCAGCAGCAAAGACCCCGAGAATGAGCAGTTCTTC; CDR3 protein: CASSKDPENEQFF
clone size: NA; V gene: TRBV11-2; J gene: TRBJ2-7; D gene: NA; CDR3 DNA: TGTGCCAGCAGCACCTTTCGGGGGAGGTACGAGCAGTACTTC; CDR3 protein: CASSTFRGRYEQYF
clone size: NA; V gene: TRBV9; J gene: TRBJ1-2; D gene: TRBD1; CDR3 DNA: TGTGCCAGCAGCGTGACAGGGGAAGGTGGCTACACCTTC; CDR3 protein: CASSVTGEGGYTF
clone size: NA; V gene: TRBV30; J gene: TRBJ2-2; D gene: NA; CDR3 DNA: TGTGCCTGGAGTAACAGTCTAACCGGGGAGCTGTTTTTT; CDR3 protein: CAWSNSLTGELFF
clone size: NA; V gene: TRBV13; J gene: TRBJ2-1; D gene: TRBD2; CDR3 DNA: TGTGCCAGCAGCTTTCGCGCAGCGGGGGGGCACAATGAGCAGTTCTTC; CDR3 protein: CASSFRAAGGHNEQFF
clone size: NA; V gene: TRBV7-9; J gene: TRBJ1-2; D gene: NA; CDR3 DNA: TGTGCCAGCAGCTTAGGGAGGTGGGGCTACACCTTC; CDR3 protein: CASSLGRWGYTF
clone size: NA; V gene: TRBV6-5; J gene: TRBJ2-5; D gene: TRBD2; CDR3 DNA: TGTGCCAGCAGCCCCTCGGGGGGAGAGACCCAGTACTTC; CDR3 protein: CASSPSGGETQYF
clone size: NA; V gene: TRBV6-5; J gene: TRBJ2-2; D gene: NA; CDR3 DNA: TGTGCCACCCTCAGAGGGAACACCGGGGAGCTGTTTTTT; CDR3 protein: CATLRGNTGELFF
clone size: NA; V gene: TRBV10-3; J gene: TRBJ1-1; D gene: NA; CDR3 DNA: TGTGCCAACCGAGATTCTGGGAACACTGAAGCTTTCTTT; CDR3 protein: CANRDSGNTEAFF
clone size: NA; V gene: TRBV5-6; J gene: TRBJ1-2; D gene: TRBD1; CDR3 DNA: TGTGCCAGCAGCTTGCAGGGGGTCTATGGCTACACCTTC; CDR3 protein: CASSLQGVYGYTF
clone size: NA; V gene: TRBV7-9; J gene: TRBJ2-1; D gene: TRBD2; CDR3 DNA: TGTGCCAGCAGCCTCATAGCGGGGGGGCCAATTAATGAGCAGTTCTTC; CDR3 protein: CASSLIAGGPINEQFF
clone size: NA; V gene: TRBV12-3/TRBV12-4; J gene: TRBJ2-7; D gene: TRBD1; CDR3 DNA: TGTGCCAGCAGTACAGGGGGCCGCGAGTACTTC; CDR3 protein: CASSTGGREYF
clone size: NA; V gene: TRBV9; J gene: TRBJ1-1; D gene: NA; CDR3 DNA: TGTGCCAGCAGCGCTGGACCGGAGGCGAACACTGAAGCTTTCTTT; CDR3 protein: CASSAGPEANTEAFF
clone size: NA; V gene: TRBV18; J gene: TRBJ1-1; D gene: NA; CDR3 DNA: TGTGCCAGCTCACCGCGGGGGTCCACTGAAGCTTTCTTT; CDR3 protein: CASSPRGSTEAFF
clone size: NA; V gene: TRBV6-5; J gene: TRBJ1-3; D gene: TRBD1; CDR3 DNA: TGTGCCAGCAGGGGGGACAGCTGGGGAAACACCATATATTTT; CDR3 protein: CASRGDSWGNTIYF
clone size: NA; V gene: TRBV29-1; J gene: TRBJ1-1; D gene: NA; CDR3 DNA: TGCAGCGTTGAAGATTGGGGAGGGGAATTGTACACTGAAGCTTTCTTT; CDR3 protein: CSVEDWGGELYTEAFF
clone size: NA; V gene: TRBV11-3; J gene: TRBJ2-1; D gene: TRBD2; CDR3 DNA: TGTGCCAGCAGCGGGACTAGCGGGAGAATAGGAAATGAGCAGTTCTTC; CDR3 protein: CASSGTSGRIGNEQFF
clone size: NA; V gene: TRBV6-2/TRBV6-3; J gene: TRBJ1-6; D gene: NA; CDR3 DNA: TGTGCCAGCAGTGGGACAAGGGGGATTTCACCCCTCCACTTT; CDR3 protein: CASSGTRGISPLHF
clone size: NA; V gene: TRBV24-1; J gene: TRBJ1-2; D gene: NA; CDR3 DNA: TGTGCCACCAGTGATTTTACAGGCTATGGCTACACCTTC; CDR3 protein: CATSDFTGYGYTF
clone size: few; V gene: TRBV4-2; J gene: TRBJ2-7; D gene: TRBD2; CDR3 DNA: TGTGCCAGCAGCCAATTCCTCCTGCGGGGGGGCTCCGAGCAGTACTTC; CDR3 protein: CASSQFLLRGGSEQYF
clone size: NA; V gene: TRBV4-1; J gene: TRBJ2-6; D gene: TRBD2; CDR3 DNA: TGCGCCAGCAGCCATGCCCAAACCAGGACTAGCGGCTCTGGGGCCAACGTCCTGACTTTC; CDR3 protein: CASSHAQTRTSGSGANVLTF
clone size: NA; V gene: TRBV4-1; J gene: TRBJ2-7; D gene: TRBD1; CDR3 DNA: TGCGCCAGCAGCCCCTTCCCCCGGGACAGGTCCCACGAGCAGTACTTC; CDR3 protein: CASSPFPRDRSHEQYF
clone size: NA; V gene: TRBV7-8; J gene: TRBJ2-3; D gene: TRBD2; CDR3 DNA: TGTGCCAGCAGCGACTTAGCGGGGCCCACAGATACGCAGTATTTT; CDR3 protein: CASSDLAGPTDTQYF
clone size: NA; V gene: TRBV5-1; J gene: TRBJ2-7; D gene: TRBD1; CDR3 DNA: TGCGCCAGCAGCTCCCGTCTCGTGACAGGGGCAGACTACGAGCAGTACTTC; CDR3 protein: CASSSRLVTGADYEQYF
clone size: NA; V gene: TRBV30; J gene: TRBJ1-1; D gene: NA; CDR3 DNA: TGTGCCTGGAGTCTCGGGAGCCTCTTCACTGAAGCTTTCTTT; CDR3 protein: CAWSLGSLFTEAFF
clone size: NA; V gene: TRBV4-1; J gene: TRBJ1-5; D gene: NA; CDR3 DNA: TGCGCCAGCAGCCAAGACGAGCTAACAGGGACCGAACAGCCCCAGCATTTT; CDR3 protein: CASSQDELTGTEQPQHF